One and the same sample provided the 16 T cell receptor beta chains below, sequenced in a study of long-term antiretroviral therapy in people with HIV. Researchers report immunoSEQ v3.0 was run at survey level. Profiling relied on immunoSEQ multiplex PCR, and the TCRdb table lists in-frame clones only, not all of them. The sample shows more than 35,000 clones, roughly 96% of them seen only once. The specimen comprised unsorted PBMCs, sampled 3.7 years after starting antiretroviral therapy. These receptors were obtained from a woman aged 50 to 60 with HIV.

This rearrangement joins TRBV19 to TRBJ2-2; 11 positions match TRBD2. Germline trimming cut 2 bases from V and 5 bases from J; bases unmatched to any gene: 7. Germline assignment: CDR1 LNHDA and CDR2 SQIVND (reference sequence). The CDR3 consists of 17 residues. This chain's CDR3 is CASSILPSGGRTGELFF. The CDR3 coding sequence is TGTGCCAGTAGTATACTGCCTAGCGGGGGGAGGACCGGGGAGCTGTTTTTT.

The chain uses TRBV2 and TRBJ2-3, with D possibly being TRBD2 (6 bases). The V end was cut by 6 bases, the J end by 4 bases, with 14 bases between. Germline lookup yields CDR1 SNHLY and CDR2 FYNNEI. The CDR3 sequence is 14 residues long. DNA of the CDR3: TGTGCCAGCAGCGCGGGACTCCCCCCAGATACGCAGTATTTT. This codes for CASSAGLPPDTQYF.

V gene TRBV29-1 combines with J gene TRBJ2-3, with D unclear. Germline V gene sequence: CDR1 SQVTM, CDR2 ANQGSEA. CDR3 length: 13 residues. Trimming pared 4 bases from V and 2 bases from J, leaving 10 bases between. CDR3 sequence: CSVGMGNTDTQYF. DNA for the CDR3: TGCAGCGTTGGAATGGGGAACACAGATACGCAGTATTTT.

This chain uses TRBV5-8 with TRBJ2-5; tentatively, D is TRBD1 (6 bases). V lost 1 base and J lost 2, with 12 bases in between. Germline V gene lookup returns CDR1 SGHTS and CDR2 YDEGEE. The CDR3 is 15 amino acids. CDR3 bases: TGTGCCAGCAGCTTGTTAGTACAGGGACAAGAGACCCAGTACTTC. As protein: CASSLLVQGQETQYF. Full variable domain (missing parts from reference TRBV5-8 and TRBJ2-5): EAGVTQSPTHLIKTRGQQATLRCSPISGHTSVYWYQQALGLGLQFLLWYDEGEERNRGNFPPRFSGRQFPNYSSELNVNALELEDSALYLCASSLLVQGQETQYFGPGTRLLVL.

This sequence joins TRBV11-2 and TRBJ1-3, with unresolved D. Trimming took off 3 bases at V and 2 bases at J, with 14 bases between the two ends. Germline assignment: CDR1 SGHAT and CDR2 FQNNGV. The CDR3 runs to 16 residues. The CDR3 region has the DNA TGTGCCAGCAGCTTGATTAATACCTTCGCTGGAAACACCATATATTTT. Translation: CASSLINTFAGNTIYF. Supplemented by reference TRBV11-2 and TRBJ1-3, the full variable domain reads EAGVAQSPRYKIIEKRQSVAFWCNPISGHATLYWYQQILGQGPKLLIQFQNNGVVDDSQLPKDRFSAERLKGVDSTLKIQPAKLEDSAVYLCASSLINTFAGNTIYFGEGSWLTVV.

V is TRBV27 and J is TRBJ1-1; TRBD1 is a possible D gene (6 bases). The V end lost 2 bases, the J end lost 6 bases, and 13 bases lay between the germline ends. CDR1 and CDR2 from the germline V gene are MNHEY and SMNVEV (reference sequence). This CDR3 region has 14 residues. The CDR3 loop reads CASSLTGGYSEAFF. CDR3 coding DNA: TGTGCCAGCAGTTTAACTGGGGGCTACTCTGAAGCTTTCTTT.

The V and J genes are TRBV4-3 and TRBJ2-7; 9 bases agree with TRBD1. This CDR3 has 15 residues. V dropped 5 bases and J dropped 5; count of bases not matched to a gene: 10. Germline CDR1 and CDR2: LGHNA and YSLEER. CDR3 residues: CASSDSGTGYHEQYF. CDR3 bases: TGCGCCAGCAGCGACAGCGGGACAGGGTACCACGAGCAGTACTTC.

J is TRBJ2-1 and V is TRBV10-2; maybe TRBD2 (5 bases). The germline V gene has CDR1 WSHSY and CDR2 SAAADI. This CDR3 spans 13 amino acids. Trimming shortened V by 4 bases and J by 7 bases, and 11 bases separated the two germline ends. CDR3 protein: CASSVGGYNEQFF. CDR3 nucleotide sequence: TGCGCCAGCAGTGTCGGCGGGTATAATGAGCAGTTCTTC.

Only a few counts were recorded for this clone. The chain recombines TRBV19 with TRBJ2-7; tentatively, D is TRBD1 or TRBD2 (5 bases each). V was trimmed by 5 bases and J by 2 bases, leaving 19 bases between them. This CDR3 is built from 16 residues. Per germline, CDR1 LNHDA and CDR2 SQIVND (reference sequence). The CDR3 bases are TGTGCCAGTAGTCCGGCAACCGGGACGGTAACCTACGAGCAGTACTTC. It codes for CASSPATGTVTYEQYF. The full variable domain, completed using reference TRBV19 and TRBJ2-7, is DGGITQSPKYLFRKEGQNVTLSCEQNLNHDAMYWYRQDPGQGLRLIYYSQIVNDFQKGDIAEGYSVSREKKESFPLTVTSAQKNPTAFYLCASSPATGTVTYEQYFGPGTRLTVT.

The V and J genes are TRBV5-1 and TRBJ2-7; D tentatively reads TRBD1 or TRBD2 (5 bases each). This CDR3 comprises 16 residues. Trimming shortened V by 5 bases and J by 5 bases, and 23 bases separated the two germline ends. Germline V gives CDR1 SGHRS, CDR2 YFSETQ. As DNA, the CDR3 is TGCGCCAGCAGGCGATCCCAGGGAGCAGTCCTACACGAGCAGTACTTC. Amino acid sequence: CASRRSQGAVLHEQYF. Full variable domain (remainder filled in from reference TRBV5-1 and TRBJ2-7): KAGVTQTPRYLIKTRGQQVTLSCSPISGHRSVSWYQQTPGQGLQFLFEYFSETQRNKGNFPGRFSGRQFSNSRSEMNVSTLELGDSALYLCASRRSQGAVLHEQYFGPGTRLTVT.

V and J are TRBV28 and TRBJ1-3, with D tentatively TRBD1 (5 bases). Germline V gene sequence: CDR1 MDHEN, CDR2 SYDVKM. The V end lost 6 bases, the J end lost 0 bases, and 15 bases lay between the germline ends. The CDR3 contains 16 residues. The CDR3 region is CASSPANRISGNTIYF. DNA of the CDR3: TGTGCCAGCAGCCCCGCGAACAGGATCTCTGGAAACACCATATATTTT.

The chain combines TRBV30 with TRBJ1-4; D possibly corresponds to TRBD1 (6 bases). The CDR3 runs 14 residues. The V gene lost 4 bases and the J gene lost 7 bases, with 16 bases spanning the gap. Per germline, CDR1 GTSNPN and CDR2 SVGIG (reference sequence). The CDR3 protein is CAWTTGRRSEKLFF. The CDR3 DNA reads as TGTGCCTGGACTACAGGGCGGAGGAGTGAAAAACTGTTTTTT.

The chain joins TRBV2 to TRBJ2-7; D may be TRBD1 (6 bases). Germline V gives CDR1 SNHLY, CDR2 FYNNEI. This CDR3 has 14 amino acids. Trimming removed 4 bases at V and 5 bases at J, with 15 bases between. Written as DNA, the CDR3 is TGTGCCAGCAGTGTCCGGGACACCGGAAACGAGCAGTACTTC. Translating gives CASSVRDTGNEQYF.

To note about this clone: Different DNA sequences within this sample yield the same CDR3. CDR3 coding DNA: TGCAGCGTCGGACAGCTGAACACTGAAGCTTTCTTT. It translates to CSVGQLNTEAFF. The chain is built from TRBV29-1 and TRBJ1-1; a possible D gene is TRBD1 (6 bases). This CDR3 has 12 amino acids. The V gene lost 6 bases and the J gene lost 0 bases, with 8 bases spanning the gap. Per germline, CDR1 SQVTM and CDR2 ANQGSEA.

The chain uses TRBV10-2 and TRBJ2-3, with 8 bases that match TRBD2. Per the germline V gene, CDR1 is WSHSY and CDR2 is SAAADI. Trimming cost V 0 bases and J 4 bases; bases outside gene matches: 6. The CDR3 is made up of 16 amino acids. CDR3 nucleotide sequence: TGCGCCAGCAGTGAGTCGGTTGCGGGGGGCTCAGATACGCAGTATTTT. Translating it yields CASSESVAGGSDTQYF.

The rearrangement joins TRBV7-9 to TRBJ2-1, with 8 bases matching TRBD2. CDR1 SEHNR and CDR2 FQNEAQ come from the germline V gene (reference sequence). J lost 8 bases, V lost 1 base, and 7 bases had no gene match. The CDR3 spans 15 residues. The CDR3 reads CASSLVFSGEDEQFF. CDR3 bases: TGTGCCAGCAGCTTAGTATTTAGCGGGGAGGATGAGCAGTTCTTC.